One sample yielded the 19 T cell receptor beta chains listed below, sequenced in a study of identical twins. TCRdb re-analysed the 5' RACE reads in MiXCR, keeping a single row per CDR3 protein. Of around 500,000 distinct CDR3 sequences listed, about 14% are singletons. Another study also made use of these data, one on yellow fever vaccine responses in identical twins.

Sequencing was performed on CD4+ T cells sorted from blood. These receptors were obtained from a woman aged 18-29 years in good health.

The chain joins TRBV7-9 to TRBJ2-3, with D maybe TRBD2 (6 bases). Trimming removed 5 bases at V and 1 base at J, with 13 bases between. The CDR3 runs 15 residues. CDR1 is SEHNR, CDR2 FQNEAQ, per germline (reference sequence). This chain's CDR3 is CASSQDYPGTDTQYF. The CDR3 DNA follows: TGTGCCAGCAGCCAGGACTATCCTGGCACAGATACGCAGTATTTT.

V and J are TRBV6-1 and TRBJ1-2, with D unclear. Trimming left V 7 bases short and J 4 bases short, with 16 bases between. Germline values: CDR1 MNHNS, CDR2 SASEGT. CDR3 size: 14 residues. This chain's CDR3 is CASTPSPTFYGYTF. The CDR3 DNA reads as TGTGCCAGCACCCCCTCTCCGACATTCTATGGCTACACCTTC.

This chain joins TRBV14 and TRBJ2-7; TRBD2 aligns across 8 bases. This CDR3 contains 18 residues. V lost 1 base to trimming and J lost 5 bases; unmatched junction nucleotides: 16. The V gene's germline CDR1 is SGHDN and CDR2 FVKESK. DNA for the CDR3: TGTGCCAGCAGCCAAGCCCCCGTTGGGGTAGCGGGGCGGAACGAGCAGTACTTC. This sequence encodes CASSQAPVGVAGRNEQYF.

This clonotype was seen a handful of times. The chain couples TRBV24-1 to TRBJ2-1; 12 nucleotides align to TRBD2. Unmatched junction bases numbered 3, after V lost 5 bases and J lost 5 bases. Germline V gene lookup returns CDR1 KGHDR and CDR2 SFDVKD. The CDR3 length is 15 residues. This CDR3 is CATSGTSGADNEQFF. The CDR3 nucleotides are TGTGCCACCAGTGGGACTAGCGGGGCTGACAATGAGCAGTTCTTC.

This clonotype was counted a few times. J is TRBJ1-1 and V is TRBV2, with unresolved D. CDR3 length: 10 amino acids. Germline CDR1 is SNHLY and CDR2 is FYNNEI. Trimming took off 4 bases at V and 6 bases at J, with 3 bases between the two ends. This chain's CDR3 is CASSGPEAFF. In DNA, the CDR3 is TGTGCCAGCAGTGGTCCTGAAGCTTTCTTT.

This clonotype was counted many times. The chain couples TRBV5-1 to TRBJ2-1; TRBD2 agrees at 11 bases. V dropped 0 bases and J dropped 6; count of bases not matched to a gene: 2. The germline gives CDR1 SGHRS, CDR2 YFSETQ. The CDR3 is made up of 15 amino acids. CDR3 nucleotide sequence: TGCGCCAGCAGCTTGGGACTAGCGGGATCCAATGAGCAGTTCTTC. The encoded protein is CASSLGLAGSNEQFF.

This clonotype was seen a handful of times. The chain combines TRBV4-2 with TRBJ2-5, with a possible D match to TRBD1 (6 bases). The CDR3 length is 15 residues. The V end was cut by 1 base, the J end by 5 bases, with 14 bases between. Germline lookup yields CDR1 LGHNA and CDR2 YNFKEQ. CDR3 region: CASSQGPSTGETQYF. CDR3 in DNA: TGTGCCAGCAGCCAAGGTCCGTCTACAGGGGAGACCCAGTACTTC.

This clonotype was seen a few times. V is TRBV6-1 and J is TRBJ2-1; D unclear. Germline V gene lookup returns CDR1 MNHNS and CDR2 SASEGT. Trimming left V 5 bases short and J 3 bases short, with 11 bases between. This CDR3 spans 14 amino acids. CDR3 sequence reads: CASSPPTIYNEQFF. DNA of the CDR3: TGTGCCAGCAGTCCGCCGACCATCTACAATGAGCAGTTCTTC.

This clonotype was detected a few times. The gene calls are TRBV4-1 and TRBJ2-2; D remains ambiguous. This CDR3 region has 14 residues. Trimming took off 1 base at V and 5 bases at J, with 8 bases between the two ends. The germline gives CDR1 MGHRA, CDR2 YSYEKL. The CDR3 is CASSQVGKTGELFF. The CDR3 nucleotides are TGCGCCAGCAGCCAAGTGGGGAAAACCGGGGAGCTGTTTTTT.

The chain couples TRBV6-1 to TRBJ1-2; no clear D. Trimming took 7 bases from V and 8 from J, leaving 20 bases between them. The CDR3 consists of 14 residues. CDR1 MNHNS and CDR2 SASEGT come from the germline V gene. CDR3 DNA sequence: TGTGCCAGCAATCCGGGAGCAAAAACGGGCGGCTACACCTTC. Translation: CASNPGAKTGGYTF.

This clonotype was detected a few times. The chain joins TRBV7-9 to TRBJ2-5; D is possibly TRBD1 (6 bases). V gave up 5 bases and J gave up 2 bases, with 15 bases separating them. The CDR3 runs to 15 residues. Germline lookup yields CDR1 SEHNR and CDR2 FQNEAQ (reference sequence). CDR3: CASSTGQLLQETQYF. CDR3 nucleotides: TGTGCCAGCAGCACGGGACAACTACTTCAAGAGACCCAGTACTTC.

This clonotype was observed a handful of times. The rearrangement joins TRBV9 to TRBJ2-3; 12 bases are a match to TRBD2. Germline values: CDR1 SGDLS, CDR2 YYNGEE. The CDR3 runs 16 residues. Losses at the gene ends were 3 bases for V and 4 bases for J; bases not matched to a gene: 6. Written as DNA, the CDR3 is TGTGCCAGCAGCGCTAGCGGGAGGGCTGGAGCAGATACGCAGTATTTT. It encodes CASSASGRAGADTQYF.

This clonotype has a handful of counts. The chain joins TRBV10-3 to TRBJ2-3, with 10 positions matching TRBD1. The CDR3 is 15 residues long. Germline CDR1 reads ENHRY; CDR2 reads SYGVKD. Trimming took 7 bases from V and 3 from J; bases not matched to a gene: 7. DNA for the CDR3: TGTGCCATCACCTCCCGACAGGGGGCAACAGATACGCAGTATTTT. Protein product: CAITSRQGATDTQYF.

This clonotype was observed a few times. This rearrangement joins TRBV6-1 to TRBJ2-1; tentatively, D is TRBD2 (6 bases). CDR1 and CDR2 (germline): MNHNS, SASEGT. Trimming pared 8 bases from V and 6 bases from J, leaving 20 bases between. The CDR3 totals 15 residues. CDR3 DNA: TGTGCCAGCTCCCCGCTCGCGTCCGGGGGCAATGAGCAGTTCTTC. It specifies CASSPLASGGNEQFF.

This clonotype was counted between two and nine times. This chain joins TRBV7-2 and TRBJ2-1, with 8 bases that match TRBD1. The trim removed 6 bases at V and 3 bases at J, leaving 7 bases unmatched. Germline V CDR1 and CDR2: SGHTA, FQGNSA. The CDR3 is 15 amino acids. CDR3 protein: CASRIPGTGYNEQFF. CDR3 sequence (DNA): TGTGCCAGCAGGATACCCGGGACAGGCTACAATGAGCAGTTCTTC.

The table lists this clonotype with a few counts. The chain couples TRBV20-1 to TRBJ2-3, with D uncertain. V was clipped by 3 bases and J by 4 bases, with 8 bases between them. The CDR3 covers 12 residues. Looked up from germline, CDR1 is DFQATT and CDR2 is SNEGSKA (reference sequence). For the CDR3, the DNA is TGCAGTGCTAGCTGGAGTCCAGATACGCAGTATTTT. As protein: CSASWSPDTQYF.

The CDR3 is CSARDRARYEQYF. CDR3 DNA sequence: TGCAGTGCTAGAGACCGAGCCCGCTACGAGCAGTACTTC. The V gene is TRBV20-1, the J gene TRBJ2-7; D gene uncertain. Germline loops: CDR1 DFQATT, CDR2 SNEGSKA (reference sequence). Trimming took off 0 bases at V and 3 bases at J, with 9 bases between the two ends. There are 13 residues in the CDR3.

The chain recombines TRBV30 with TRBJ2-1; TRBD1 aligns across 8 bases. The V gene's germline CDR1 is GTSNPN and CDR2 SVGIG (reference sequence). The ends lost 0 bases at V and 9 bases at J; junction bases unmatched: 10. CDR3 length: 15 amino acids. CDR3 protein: CAWSVGRQGTSEQFF. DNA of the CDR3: TGTGCCTGGAGTGTGGGACGACAGGGGACGTCTGAGCAGTTCTTC.

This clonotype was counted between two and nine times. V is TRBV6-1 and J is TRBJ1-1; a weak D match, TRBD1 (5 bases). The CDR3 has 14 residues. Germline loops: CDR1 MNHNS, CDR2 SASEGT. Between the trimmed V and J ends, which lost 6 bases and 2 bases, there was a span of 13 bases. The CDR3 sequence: CASRGTAPNTEAFF. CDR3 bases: TGTGCCAGCAGGGGGACGGCCCCCAACACTGAAGCTTTCTTT.